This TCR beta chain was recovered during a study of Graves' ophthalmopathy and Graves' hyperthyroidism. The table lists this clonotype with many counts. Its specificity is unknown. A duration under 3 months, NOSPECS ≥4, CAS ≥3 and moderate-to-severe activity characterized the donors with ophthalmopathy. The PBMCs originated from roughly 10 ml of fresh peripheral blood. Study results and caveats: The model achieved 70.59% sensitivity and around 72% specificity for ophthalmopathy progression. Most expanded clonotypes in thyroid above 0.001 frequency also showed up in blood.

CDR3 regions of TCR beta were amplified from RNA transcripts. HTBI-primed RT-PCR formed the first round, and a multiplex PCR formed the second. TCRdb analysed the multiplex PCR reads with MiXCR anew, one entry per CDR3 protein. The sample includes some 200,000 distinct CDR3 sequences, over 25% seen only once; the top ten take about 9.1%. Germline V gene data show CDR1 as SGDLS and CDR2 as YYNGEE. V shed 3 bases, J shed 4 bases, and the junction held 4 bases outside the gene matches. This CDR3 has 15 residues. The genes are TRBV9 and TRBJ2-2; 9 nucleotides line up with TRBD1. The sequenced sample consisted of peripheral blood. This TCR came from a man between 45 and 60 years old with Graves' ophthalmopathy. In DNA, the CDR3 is TGTGCCAGCAGCGGGACAGGGGCGGCCACCGGGGAGCTGTTTTTT. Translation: CASSGTGAATGELFF.